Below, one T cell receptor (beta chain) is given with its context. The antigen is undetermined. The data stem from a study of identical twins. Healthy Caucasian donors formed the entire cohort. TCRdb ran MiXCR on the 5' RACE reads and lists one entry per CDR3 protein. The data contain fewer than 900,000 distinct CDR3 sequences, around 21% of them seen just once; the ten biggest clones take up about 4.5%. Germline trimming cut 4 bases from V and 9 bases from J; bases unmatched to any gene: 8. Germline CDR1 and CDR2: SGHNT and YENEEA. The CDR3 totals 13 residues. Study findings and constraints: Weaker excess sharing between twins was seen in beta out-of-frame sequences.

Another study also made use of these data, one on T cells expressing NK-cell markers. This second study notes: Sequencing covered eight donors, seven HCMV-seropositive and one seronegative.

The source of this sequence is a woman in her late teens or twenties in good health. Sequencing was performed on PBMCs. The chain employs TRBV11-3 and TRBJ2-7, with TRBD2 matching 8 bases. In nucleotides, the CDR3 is TGTGCCAGCAGCTCTACCGCAGCGGGAGTGCAGTACTTC. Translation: CASSSTAAGVQYF. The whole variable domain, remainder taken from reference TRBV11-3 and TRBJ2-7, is EAGVVQSPRYKIIEKKQPVAFWCNPISGHNTLYWYLQNLGQGPELLIRYENEEAVDDSQLPKDRFSAERLKGVDSTLKIQPAELGDSAVYLCASSSTAAGVQYFGPGTRLTVT.